Below, 3 T cell receptor beta chains from the same sample are listed, as sequenced in a study of OX40 agonist ivuxolimab in advanced cancers. Profiling relied on immunoSEQ multiplex PCR, and the TCRdb table lists in-frame clones only, not all of them. The table has roughly 64,000 clones, more than 80% seen once. The source was CD4+ or CD8+ T cells sorted from blood, collected in a trial of the OX40 agonist ivuxolimab. The receptors here all came from an adult with an advanced solid tumor such as melanoma, head and neck, liver or kidney cancer.

This clone has more than one count but fewer than ten. The chain uses TRBV5-6 and TRBJ1-1; no reliable D call. Trimming shortened V by 2 bases and J by 0 bases, and 2 bases separated the two germline ends. CDR1 and CDR2 (germline): SGHDT, YYEEEE. The CDR3 has 12 residues. DNA for the CDR3: TGTGCCAGCAGCTTAATGAACACTGAAGCTTTCTTT. Its protein is CASSLMNTEAFF.

The genes are TRBV28 and TRBJ2-1; the D is unclear. V gave up 3 bases and J gave up 8 bases, with 2 bases separating them. Germline V lookup: CDR1 MDHEN, CDR2 SYDVKM. This CDR3 has 10 amino acids. In nucleotides, the CDR3 is TGTGCCAGCAGTTTGTATGAGCAGTTCTTC. Translation gives CASSLYEQFF.

This clone was counted ten times or more. The genes are TRBV5-1 and TRBJ2-7; 8 bases agree with TRBD1. The CDR3 runs 15 residues. V was clipped by 6 bases and J by 3 bases; unmatched bases: 11. The germline gives CDR1 SGHRS, CDR2 YFSETQ. The DNA for the CDR3 is TGCGCCAGCACCGGGACAGGCCGGCTGGGCTACGAGCAGTACTTC. Protein sequence: CASTGTGRLGYEQYF.